This TCR beta chain is from a study of Ad26.COV2.S vaccination and SARS-CoV-2 variants. Study summary: Dosing was one shot or two shots 56 days apart.

Treatment indicated: some 19 received Ad26.COV2.S at low or high dose, single or two shots; about 5 received placebo; per-sample allocation not given. Specimen acquisition occurred on day 63 following the initial vaccine or placebo injection. This CDR3 contains 15 residues. V gave up 1 base and J gave up 4 bases; unmatched junction bases: 4. Germline-derived CDR1 and CDR2 are SGHTA and FQGNSA. Study-wide points: Possible underestimation of total T cell responses by the TCR breadth and depth analyses was noted. Placebo recipients had lower spike-specific TCR breadth than vaccine recipients. Across vaccine and placebo recipients, the breadth of non-spike TCRs was similar.

Details on this clone: Antigen unknown.

This table comes from immunoSEQ multiplex PCR, and its TCRdb copy is limited to in-frame clones, with some not included. The sample yields 350,000 to 500,000 clones, more than 80% seen once. This rearrangement joins TRBV7-2 to TRBJ2-7; TRBD2 agrees at 10 bases. The sequence was collected from a person between 18 and 65 years old who received the Ad26.COV2.S COVID-19 vaccine or a placebo. Here the sequenced sample was peripheral blood, taken in a trial of Ad26.COV2.S vaccine versus placebo. The CDR3 loop reads CASSLELAGPYEQYF. CDR3 in DNA: TGTGCCAGCAGCTTAGAACTAGCGGGACCTTACGAGCAGTACTTC.